This T cell receptor (beta chain) is from a study of blood T cell repertoires in COVID-19. Study-wide background: Sources were T cells, B-cell-depleted T cells, or PBMCs; the material itself was cDNA or gDNA.

The germline V and J ends were trimmed by 2 bases and 0 bases, with 10 bases remaining between them. The germline V gene encodes CDR1 SGHTA and CDR2 FQGTGA. The CDR3 extends over 15 amino acids. In the authors' methods: How many nucleated cells were present was estimated from reference gene primer amplification. The table came from immunoSEQ multiplex PCR; TCRdb's copy has only in-frame clones and leaves some out. V and J calls and clone size are those listed in that table; D and trimming were worked out from the DNA. Of more than 200,000 clones listed, around nine tenths were seen once; the top ten hold approximately 2%.

Sequencing was performed on peripheral blood. The sequence was obtained from a man aged 25 to 40 with active or convalescent COVID-19. V and J are TRBV7-3 and TRBJ1-1; D perhaps matches TRBD1 (5 bases). The CDR3 sequence: CASSLGSGLNTEAFF. CDR3 nucleotides: TGTGCCAGCAGCTTAGGATCAGGGTTGAACACTGAAGCTTTCTTT. Complete variable domain (other parts from reference TRBV7-3 and TRBJ1-1): GAGVSQTPSNKVTEKGKYVELRCDPISGHTALYWYRQSLGQGPEFLIYFQGTGAADDSGLPNDRFFAVRPEGSVSTLKIQRTERGDSAVYLCASSLGSGLNTEAFFGQGTRLTVV.